Shown below are 17 T cell receptor beta chains from a single sample sequenced in a study of blood T cell repertoires in COVID-19. Method: immunoSEQ multiplex PCR; TCRdb's copy keeps in-frame clones and lacks some. The repertoire consists of tens of thousands of clones, with about four fifths occurring once and the leading ten covering 26%. The sequenced sample consisted of peripheral blood. The receptors here all came from a woman of 80 years or more with COVID-19, enrolled during active disease.

The genes are TRBV6-1 and TRBJ2-7; 12 bases fit TRBD2. Germline CDR1 and CDR2: MNHNS and SASEGT. V trimming: 3 bases; J trimming: 4 bases; junction bases outside the gene matches: 7. This CDR3 region has 16 residues. As DNA, the CDR3 is TGTGCCAGCAGTGAGTTTAGAACTAGCGGGGGGTACGAGCAGTACTTC. This codes for CASSEFRTSGGYEQYF.

This chain links TRBV5-1 with TRBJ2-3; 10 bases agree with TRBD2. Germline loops: CDR1 SGHRS, CDR2 YFSETQ. The ends lost 4 bases at V and 5 bases at J; junction bases unmatched: 7. This CDR3 contains 15 residues. The CDR3 region has the DNA TGCGCCAGCAGCACCGCTAGCGGGAGTTTAGATACGCAGTATTTT. The encoded protein is CASSTASGSLDTQYF.

The gene calls are TRBV6-6 and TRBJ1-6; no firm D call. The CDR3 covers 16 residues. Looked up from germline, CDR1 is MNHNY and CDR2 is SVGAGI (reference sequence). The V and J ends lost 2 bases and 14 bases respectively, with 22 bases between them. DNA of the CDR3: TGTGCCAGCAGTTACGAGCAGGTTCCCCGTAATTCGGCCCTCCACTTT. Its translation: CASSYEQVPRNSALHF.

The rearrangement links TRBV15 to TRBJ1-4; tentatively, D is TRBD1 (5 bases). The CDR3 loop spans 16 amino acids. Trimming shortened V by 4 bases and J by 0 bases, and 12 bases separated the two germline ends. In germline, CDR1 is LNHNV, CDR2 YYDKDF (reference sequence). CDR3 coding DNA: TGTGCCACCAGCATCGGACATACTGCAACTAATGAAAAACTGTTTTTT. It translates to CATSIGHTATNEKLFF.

The J gene is TRBJ2-2, the V gene TRBV7-9, with TRBD2 identical over 8 bases. V lost 4 bases, J lost 0 bases, and 1 base stayed unmatched. This CDR3 has 15 amino acids. In germline, CDR1 is SEHNR, CDR2 FQNEAQ (reference sequence). As DNA, the CDR3 is TGTGCCAGCAGCTCTAGCGGGCCGAACACCGGGGAGCTGTTTTTT. Residues: CASSSSGPNTGELFF.

The gene calls are TRBV3-1 (or the pseudogene TRBV3-2) and TRBJ1-1; 7 nucleotides line up with TRBD1. The J segment lost 6 bases and the V segment lost 1 base, leaving 11 bases of the junction unmatched. Germline CDR1 is LGHDT and CDR2 is YNNKEL (reference sequence). The CDR3 covers 16 residues. CDR3 sequence (DNA): TGTGCCAGCAGCCAAGTGTCGATAGGGGGCATCGCTGAAGCTTTCTTT. It translates to CASSQVSIGGIAEAFF.

The genes are TRBV12-3 or TRBV12-4 and TRBJ2-1, with D perhaps matching TRBD1 (5 bases). Between the trimmed V and J ends, which lost 5 bases and 8 bases, there was a span of 10 bases. The CDR3 covers 12 residues. For the CDR3, the DNA is TGTGCCAGCAGTGGGCAGGGTTATGAGCAGTTCTTC. Its protein is CASSGQGYEQFF.

This clone appeared a single time. The chain joins TRBV29-1 to TRBJ1-2, with 9 bases identical to TRBD1. Losses at the gene ends were 7 bases for V and 5 bases for J; bases not matched to a gene: 11. This CDR3 has 14 residues. Germline assignment: CDR1 SQVTM and CDR2 ANQGSEA. CDR3 amino acids: CSADFTGGEYGYTF. The CDR3 nucleotides are TGCAGCGCTGATTTTACAGGGGGCGAGTATGGCTACACCTTC. Full variable domain (rest looked up from reference TRBV29-1 and TRBJ1-2): SAVISQKPSRDICQRGTSLTIQCQVDSQVTMMFWYRQQPGQSLTLIATANQGSEATYESGFVIDKFPISRPNLTFSTLTVSNMSPEDSSIYLCSADFTGGEYGYTFGSGTRLTVV.

The genes are TRBV7-9 and TRBJ2-7, with TRBD2 matching 9 bases. This CDR3 is built from 15 residues. The ends lost 5 bases at V and 7 bases at J; junction bases unmatched: 12. Germline V gives CDR1 SEHNR, CDR2 FQNEAQ (reference sequence). The CDR3 protein is CASSRLAAVGGEQYF. In DNA form, the CDR3 reads TGTGCCAGCAGCCGACTAGCGGCGGTTGGAGGGGAGCAGTACTTC. Supplemented by reference TRBV7-9 and TRBJ2-7, the full variable domain reads DTGVSQNPRHKITKRGQNVTFRCDPISEHNRLYWYRQTLGQGPEFLTYFQNEAQLEKSRLLSDRFSAERPKGSFSTLEIQRTEQGDSAMYLCASSRLAAVGGEQYFGPGTRLTVT.

V and J are TRBV29-1 and TRBJ2-5; 9 nucleotides align to TRBD1. V dropped 4 bases and J dropped 1; count of bases not matched to a gene: 4. The CDR3 length is 14 residues. Germline V gene data show CDR1 as SQVTM and CDR2 as ANQGSEA. CDR3 sequence (DNA): TGCAGCGTTGCGGACAGGGGAATCCAAGAGACCCAGTACTTC. Residues: CSVADRGIQETQYF.

This clone was picked up one time. This CDR3 is CASSPPGILNYGYTF. Written as DNA, the CDR3 is TGCGCCAGCAGCCCCCCCGGGATCCTTAACTATGGCTACACCTTC. V and J are TRBV5-1 and TRBJ1-2, with no clear D. This CDR3 region has 15 residues. Germline CDR1 SGHRS, CDR2 YFSETQ. Between the trimmed V and J ends, which lost 4 bases and 1 base, there was a span of 14 bases.

The gene calls are TRBV10-3 and TRBJ1-2; D is unclear. Per germline, CDR1 ENHRY and CDR2 SYGVKD. Trimming stripped 2 bases from V and 7 bases from J, with 17 bases between. The CDR3 consists of 15 residues. CDR3 protein: CAISEQYGPEPGYTF. Written as DNA, the CDR3 is TGTGCCATCAGTGAGCAATACGGCCCGGAGCCTGGCTACACCTTC.

This sequence joins TRBV28 and TRBJ2-7, with no clear D. V was cut by 10 bases and J by 3 bases, with 10 bases left in between. The CDR3 is 11 amino acids. The germline V gene has CDR1 MDHEN and CDR2 SYDVKM. The CDR3 DNA sequence: TGTGCCACCGTAACTCTCTACGAGCAGTACTTC. Translating it yields CATVTLYEQYF. The full variable domain, completed using reference TRBV28 and TRBJ2-7, is DVKVTQSSRYLVKRTGEKVFLECVQDMDHENMFWYRQDPGLGLRLIYFSYDVKMKEKGDIPEGYSVSREKKERFSLILESASTNQTSMYLCATVTLYEQYFGPGTRLTVT.

V usage is TRBV5-1 and J usage is TRBJ1-6; possibly TRBD1 for D (5 bases). Trimming cost V 1 base and J 10 bases, with 9 bases left between them. The CDR3 totals 13 residues. From germline, CDR1 is SGHRS and CDR2 YFSETQ. In DNA form, the CDR3 reads TGCGCCAGCAGCTTGCAGGGTGAATCACCCCTCCACTTT. Protein: CASSLQGESPLHF.

The chain employs TRBV19 and TRBJ2-2, with D perhaps TRBD1 (5 bases). CDR1 and CDR2 from the germline V gene are LNHDA and SQIVND (reference sequence). Between the trimmed V and J ends, which lost 6 bases and 0 bases, there was a span of 11 bases. The CDR3 is 15 residues long. The CDR3 DNA sequence: TGTGCCAGTAGCAGACAGCAATCGAACACCGGGGAGCTGTTTTTT. It codes for CASSRQQSNTGELFF. Complete variable domain (other parts from reference TRBV19 and TRBJ2-2): DGGITQSPKYLFRKEGQNVTLSCEQNLNHDAMYWYRQDPGQGLRLIYYSQIVNDFQKGDIAEGYSVSREKKESFPLTVTSAQKNPTAFYLCASSRQQSNTGELFFGEGSRLTVL.

The chain couples TRBV24-1 to TRBJ2-1; 9 nucleotides align to TRBD2. The CDR3 runs 16 residues. V lost 6 bases and J lost 7; bases outside the gene matches: 12. Germline assignment: CDR1 KGHDR and CDR2 SFDVKD. The CDR3 is CATSSLIAGAQNEQFF. The CDR3, as DNA: TGTGCCACCAGTTCCTTAATAGCGGGAGCTCAGAATGAGCAGTTCTTC.

Here the CDR3 reads CASSLARNTEAFF. DNA for the CDR3: TGTGCCAGCAGCTTAGCGAGAAACACTGAAGCTTTCTTT. The chain couples TRBV7-9 to TRBJ1-1; D ambiguous. The CDR3 extends over 13 amino acids. Looked up from germline, CDR1 is SEHNR and CDR2 is FQNEAQ (reference sequence). Trimming took off 0 bases at V and 2 bases at J, with 4 bases between the two ends. The variable domain in full, completed from reference TRBV7-9 and TRBJ1-1, reads DTGVSQNPRHKITKRGQNVTFRCDPISEHNRLYWYRQTLGQGPEFLTYFQNEAQLEKSRLLSDRFSAERPKGSFSTLEIQRTEQGDSAMYLCASSLARNTEAFFGQGTRLTVV.